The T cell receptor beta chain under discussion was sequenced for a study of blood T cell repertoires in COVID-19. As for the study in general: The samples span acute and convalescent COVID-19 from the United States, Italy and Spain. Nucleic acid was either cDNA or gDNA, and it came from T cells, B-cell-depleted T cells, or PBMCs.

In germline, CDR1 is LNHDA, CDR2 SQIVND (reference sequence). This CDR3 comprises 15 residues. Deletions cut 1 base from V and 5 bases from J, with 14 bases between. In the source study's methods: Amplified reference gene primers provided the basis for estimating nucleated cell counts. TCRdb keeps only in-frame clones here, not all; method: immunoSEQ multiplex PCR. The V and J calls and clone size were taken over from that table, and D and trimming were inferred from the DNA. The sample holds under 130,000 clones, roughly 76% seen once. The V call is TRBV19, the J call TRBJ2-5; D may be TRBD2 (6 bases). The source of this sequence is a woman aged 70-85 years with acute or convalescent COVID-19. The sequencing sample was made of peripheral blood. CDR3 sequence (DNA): TGTGCCAGTAGTATAGTGCGGGGTGCAGGGGAGACCCAGTACTTC. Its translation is CASSIVRGAGETQYF.